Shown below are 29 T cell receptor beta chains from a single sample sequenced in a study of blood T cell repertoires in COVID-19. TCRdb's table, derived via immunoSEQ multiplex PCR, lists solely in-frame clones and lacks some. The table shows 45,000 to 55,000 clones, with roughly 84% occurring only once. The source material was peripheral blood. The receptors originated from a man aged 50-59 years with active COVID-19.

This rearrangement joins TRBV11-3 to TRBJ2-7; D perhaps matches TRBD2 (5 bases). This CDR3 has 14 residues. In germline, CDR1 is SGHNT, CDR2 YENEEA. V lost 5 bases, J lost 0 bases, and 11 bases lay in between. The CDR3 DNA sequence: TGTGCCAGCAGCCAGGACGGGGACTCCTACGAGCAGTACTTC. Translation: CASSQDGDSYEQYF. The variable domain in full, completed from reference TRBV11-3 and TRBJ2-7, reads EAGVVQSPRYKIIEKKQPVAFWCNPISGHNTLYWYLQNLGQGPELLIRYENEEAVDDSQLPKDRFSAERLKGVDSTLKIQPAELGDSAVYLCASSQDGDSYEQYFGPGTRLTVT.

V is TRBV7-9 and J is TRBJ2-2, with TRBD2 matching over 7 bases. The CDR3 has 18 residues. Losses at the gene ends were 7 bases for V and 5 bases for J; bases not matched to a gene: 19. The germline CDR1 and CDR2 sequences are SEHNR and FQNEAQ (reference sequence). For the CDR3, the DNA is TGTGCCAGCACCGTAGCGGAGAGTGGGCCCGGGGGGACCGGGGAGCTGTTTTTT. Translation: CASTVAESGPGGTGELFF.

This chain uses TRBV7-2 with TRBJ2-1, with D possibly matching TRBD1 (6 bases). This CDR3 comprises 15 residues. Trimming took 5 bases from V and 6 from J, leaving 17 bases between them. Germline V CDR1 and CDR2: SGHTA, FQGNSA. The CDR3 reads CASSMDSNPSNEQFF. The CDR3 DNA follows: TGTGCCAGCAGCATGGACAGCAACCCTTCCAATGAGCAGTTCTTC.

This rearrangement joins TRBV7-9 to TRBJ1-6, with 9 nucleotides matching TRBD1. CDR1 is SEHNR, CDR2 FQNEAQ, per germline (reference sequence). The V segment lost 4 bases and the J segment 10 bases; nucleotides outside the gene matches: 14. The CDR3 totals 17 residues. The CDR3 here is CASSSAGQGKSSSPLHF. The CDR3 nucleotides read TGTGCCAGCAGCTCCGCCGGACAGGGGAAGTCGTCATCACCCCTCCACTTT.

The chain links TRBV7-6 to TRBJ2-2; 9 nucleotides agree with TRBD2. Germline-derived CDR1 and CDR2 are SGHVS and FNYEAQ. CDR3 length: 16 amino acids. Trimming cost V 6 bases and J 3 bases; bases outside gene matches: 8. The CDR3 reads CASRQIAGADTGELFF. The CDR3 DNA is TGTGCCAGCAGACAGATAGCGGGGGCGGACACCGGGGAGCTGTTTTTT.

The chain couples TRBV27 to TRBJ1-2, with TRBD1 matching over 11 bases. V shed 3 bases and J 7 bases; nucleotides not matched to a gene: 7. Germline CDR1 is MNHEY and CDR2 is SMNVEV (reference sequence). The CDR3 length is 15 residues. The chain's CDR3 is CASSFLGQGVVGYTF. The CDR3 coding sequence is TGTGCCAGCAGTTTCTTGGGACAGGGGGTGGTTGGCTACACCTTC.

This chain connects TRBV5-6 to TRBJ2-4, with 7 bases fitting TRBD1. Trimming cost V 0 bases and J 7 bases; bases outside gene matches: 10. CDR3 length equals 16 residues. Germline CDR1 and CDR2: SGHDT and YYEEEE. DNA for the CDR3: TGTGCCAGCAGCTTGGCGCCTACAGGGGCGAGGAACATTCAGTACTTC. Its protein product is CASSLAPTGARNIQYF.

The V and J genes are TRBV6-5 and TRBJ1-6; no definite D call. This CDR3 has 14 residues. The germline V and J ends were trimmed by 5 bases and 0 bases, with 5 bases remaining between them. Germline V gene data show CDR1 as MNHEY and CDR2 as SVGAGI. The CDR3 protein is CASSLISYNSPLHF. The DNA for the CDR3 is TGTGCCAGCAGTCTTATCTCCTATAATTCACCCCTCCACTTT.

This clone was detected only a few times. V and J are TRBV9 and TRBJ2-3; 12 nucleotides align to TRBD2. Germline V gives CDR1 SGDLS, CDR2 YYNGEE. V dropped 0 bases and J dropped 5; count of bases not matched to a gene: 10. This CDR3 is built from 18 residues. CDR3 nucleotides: TGTGCCAGCAGCGTAGCCCCCACGCTAGCGGGAGGGGTAGATACGCAGTATTTT. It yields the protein CASSVAPTLAGGVDTQYF.

In DNA form, the CDR3 reads TGTGCCAGCAGTTTCGGTATTCAGGGGGCGCCGAACACTGAAGCTTTCTTT. Translating it yields CASSFGIQGAPNTEAFF. V and J are TRBV27 and TRBJ1-1; TRBD1 matches 8 bases. After removal of 3 bases from V and 1 base from J, the junction contained 10 bases not matched to a gene. Germline CDR1 and CDR2: MNHEY and SMNVEV (reference sequence). The CDR3 is 17 residues long.

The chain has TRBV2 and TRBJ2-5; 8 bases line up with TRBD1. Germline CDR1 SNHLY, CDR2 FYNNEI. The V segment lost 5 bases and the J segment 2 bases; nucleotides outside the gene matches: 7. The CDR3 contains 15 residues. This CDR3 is CASSLDQGAQETQYF. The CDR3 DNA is TGTGCCAGCAGTCTAGACCAGGGGGCTCAAGAGACCCAGTACTTC. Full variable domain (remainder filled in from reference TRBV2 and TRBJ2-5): EPEVTQTPSHQVTQMGQEVILRCVPISNHLYFYWYRQILGQKVEFLVSFYNNEISEKSEIFDDQFSVERPDGSNFTLKIRSTKLEDSAMYFCASSLDQGAQETQYFGPGTRLLVL.

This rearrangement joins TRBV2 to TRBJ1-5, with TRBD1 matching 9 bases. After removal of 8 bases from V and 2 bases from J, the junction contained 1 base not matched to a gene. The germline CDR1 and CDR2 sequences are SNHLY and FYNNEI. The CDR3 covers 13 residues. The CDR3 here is CASRTGGNQPQHF. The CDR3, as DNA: TGTGCCAGCCGGACAGGGGGCAATCAGCCCCAGCATTTT. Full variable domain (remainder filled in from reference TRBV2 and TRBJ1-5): EPEVTQTPSHQVTQMGQEVILRCVPISNHLYFYWYRQILGQKVEFLVSFYNNEISEKSEIFDDQFSVERPDGSNFTLKIRSTKLEDSAMYFCASRTGGNQPQHFGDGTRLSIL.

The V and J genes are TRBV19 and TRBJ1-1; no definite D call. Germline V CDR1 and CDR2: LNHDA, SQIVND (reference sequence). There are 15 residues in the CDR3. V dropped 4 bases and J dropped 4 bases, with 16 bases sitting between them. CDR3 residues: CASSNLGEAATEAFF. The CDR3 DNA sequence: TGTGCCAGTAGTAACCTCGGTGAGGCAGCCACTGAAGCTTTCTTT.

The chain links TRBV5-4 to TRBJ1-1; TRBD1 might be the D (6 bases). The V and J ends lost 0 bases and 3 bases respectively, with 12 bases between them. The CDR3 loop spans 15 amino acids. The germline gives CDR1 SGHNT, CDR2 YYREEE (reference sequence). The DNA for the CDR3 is TGTGCCAGCAGCTTGGGGGGCAGGGGAGACACTGAAGCTTTCTTT. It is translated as CASSLGGRGDTEAFF.

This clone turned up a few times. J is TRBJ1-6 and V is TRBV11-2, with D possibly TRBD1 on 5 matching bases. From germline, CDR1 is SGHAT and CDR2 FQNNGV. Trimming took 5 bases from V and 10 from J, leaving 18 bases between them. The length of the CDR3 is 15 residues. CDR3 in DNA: TGTGCCAGCAGCCCCGGACATGCCTTGGCCTCACCCCTCCACTTT. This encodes CASSPGHALASPLHF. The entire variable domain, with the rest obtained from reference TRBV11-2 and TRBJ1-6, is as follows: EAGVAQSPRYKIIEKRQSVAFWCNPISGHATLYWYQQILGQGPKLLIQFQNNGVVDDSQLPKDRFSAERLKGVDSTLKIQPAKLEDSAVYLCASSPGHALASPLHFGNGTRLTVT.

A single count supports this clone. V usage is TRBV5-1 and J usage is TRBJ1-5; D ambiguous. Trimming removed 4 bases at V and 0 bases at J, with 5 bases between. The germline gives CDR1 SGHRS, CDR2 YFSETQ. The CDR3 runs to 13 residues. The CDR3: CASSPDSNQPQHF. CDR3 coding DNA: TGCGCCAGCAGCCCAGATAGCAATCAGCCCCAGCATTTT.

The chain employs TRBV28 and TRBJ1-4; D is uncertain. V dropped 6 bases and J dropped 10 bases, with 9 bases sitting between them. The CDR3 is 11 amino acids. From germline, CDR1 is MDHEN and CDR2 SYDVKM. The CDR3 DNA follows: TGTGCCAGCAGGTCAACCAGAAAACTGTTTTTT. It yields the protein CASRSTRKLFF. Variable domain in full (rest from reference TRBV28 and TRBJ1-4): DVKVTQSSRYLVKRTGEKVFLECVQDMDHENMFWYRQDPGLGLRLIYFSYDVKMKEKGDIPEGYSVSREKKERFSLILESASTNQTSMYLCASRSTRKLFFGSGTQLSVL.

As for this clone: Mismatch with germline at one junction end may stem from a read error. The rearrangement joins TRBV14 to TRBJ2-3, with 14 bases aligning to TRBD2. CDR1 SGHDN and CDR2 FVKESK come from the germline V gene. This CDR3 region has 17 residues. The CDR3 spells CASSQGLAGGHTDTQYF. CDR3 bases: TGTGCCAGCAGTCAAGGACTAGCGGGAGGCCACACAGATACGCAGTATTTT.

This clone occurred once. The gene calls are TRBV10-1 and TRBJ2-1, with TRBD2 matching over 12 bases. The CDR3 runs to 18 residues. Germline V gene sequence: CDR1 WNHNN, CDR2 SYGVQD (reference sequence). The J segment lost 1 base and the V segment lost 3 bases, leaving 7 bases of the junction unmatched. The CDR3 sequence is CASSDGTSGSFSYNEQFF. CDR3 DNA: TGCGCCAGCAGTGACGGGACTAGCGGGTCCTTTTCCTACAATGAGCAGTTCTTC.

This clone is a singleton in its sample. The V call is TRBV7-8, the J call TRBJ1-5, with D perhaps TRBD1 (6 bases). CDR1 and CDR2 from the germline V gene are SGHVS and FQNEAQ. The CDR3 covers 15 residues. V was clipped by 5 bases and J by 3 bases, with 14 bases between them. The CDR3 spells CASSADRPLNQPQHF. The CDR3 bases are TGTGCCAGCAGCGCCGACAGGCCCCTCAATCAGCCCCAGCATTTT.

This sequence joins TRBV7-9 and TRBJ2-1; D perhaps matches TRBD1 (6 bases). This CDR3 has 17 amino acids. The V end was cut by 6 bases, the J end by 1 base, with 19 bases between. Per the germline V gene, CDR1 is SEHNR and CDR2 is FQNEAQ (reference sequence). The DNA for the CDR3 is TGTGCCAGCAGGATAGGGACAAGTCCAAGGTCCTACAATGAGCAGTTCTTC. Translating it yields CASRIGTSPRSYNEQFF.

CDR3 sequence: CASSASGGLTEAFF. CDR3 DNA sequence: TGTGCCAGCAGCGCCTCCGGGGGGCTAACTGAAGCTTTCTTT. The chain has TRBV9 and TRBJ1-1, with D tentatively TRBD1 (6 bases). V was trimmed by 3 bases and J by 5 bases, leaving 14 bases between them. Germline CDR1 SGDLS, CDR2 YYNGEE. The CDR3 has 14 amino acids.

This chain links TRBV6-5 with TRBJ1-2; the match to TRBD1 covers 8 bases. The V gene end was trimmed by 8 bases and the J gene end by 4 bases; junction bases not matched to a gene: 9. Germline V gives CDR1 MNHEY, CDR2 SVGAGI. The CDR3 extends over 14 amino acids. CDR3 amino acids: CASGQAGGTYGYTF. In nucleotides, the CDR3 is TGTGCCAGCGGCCAGGCAGGGGGCACCTATGGCTACACCTTC.

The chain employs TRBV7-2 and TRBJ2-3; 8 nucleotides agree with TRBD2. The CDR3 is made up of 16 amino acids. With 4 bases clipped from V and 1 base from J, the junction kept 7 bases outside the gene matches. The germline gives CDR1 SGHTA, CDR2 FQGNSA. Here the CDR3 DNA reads TGTGCCAGCAGCTCTCCGCGGGGGGATCGCACAGATACGCAGTATTTT. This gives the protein CASSSPRGDRTDTQYF.

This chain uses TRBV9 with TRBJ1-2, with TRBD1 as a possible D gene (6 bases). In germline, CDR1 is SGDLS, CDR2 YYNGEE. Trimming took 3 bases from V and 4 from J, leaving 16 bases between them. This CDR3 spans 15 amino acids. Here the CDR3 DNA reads TGTGCCAGCAGCGAAGCGGGGGCGCGTAGCTATGGCTACACCTTC. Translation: CASSEAGARSYGYTF.

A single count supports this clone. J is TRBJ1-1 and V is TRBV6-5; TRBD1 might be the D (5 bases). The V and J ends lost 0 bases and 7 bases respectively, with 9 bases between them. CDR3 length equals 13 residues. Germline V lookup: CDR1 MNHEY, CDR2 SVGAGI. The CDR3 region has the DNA TGTGCCAGCAGTTACTCGGCAGGGCGTGAAGCTTTCTTT. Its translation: CASSYSAGREAFF.

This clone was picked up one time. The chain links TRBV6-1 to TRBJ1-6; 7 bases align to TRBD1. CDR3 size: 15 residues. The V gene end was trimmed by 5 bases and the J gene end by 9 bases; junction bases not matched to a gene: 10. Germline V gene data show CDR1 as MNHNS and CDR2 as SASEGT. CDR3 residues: CASSSPTGTASPLHF. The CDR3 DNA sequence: TGTGCCAGCAGTTCCCCGACAGGGACCGCTTCACCCCTCCACTTT.

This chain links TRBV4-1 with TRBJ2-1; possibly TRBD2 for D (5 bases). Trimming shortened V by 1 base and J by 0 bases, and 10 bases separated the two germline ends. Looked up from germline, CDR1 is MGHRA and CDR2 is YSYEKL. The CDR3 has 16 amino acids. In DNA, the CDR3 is TGCGCCAGCAGCCAAGGACTCGGGATCTCCTACAATGAGCAGTTCTTC. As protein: CASSQGLGISYNEQFF.

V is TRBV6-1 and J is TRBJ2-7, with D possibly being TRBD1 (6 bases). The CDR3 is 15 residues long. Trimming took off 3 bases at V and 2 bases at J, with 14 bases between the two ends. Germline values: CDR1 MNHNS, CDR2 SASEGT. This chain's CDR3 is CASSERQGPTYEQYF. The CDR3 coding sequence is TGTGCCAGCAGTGAGCGGCAGGGGCCAACCTACGAGCAGTACTTC.